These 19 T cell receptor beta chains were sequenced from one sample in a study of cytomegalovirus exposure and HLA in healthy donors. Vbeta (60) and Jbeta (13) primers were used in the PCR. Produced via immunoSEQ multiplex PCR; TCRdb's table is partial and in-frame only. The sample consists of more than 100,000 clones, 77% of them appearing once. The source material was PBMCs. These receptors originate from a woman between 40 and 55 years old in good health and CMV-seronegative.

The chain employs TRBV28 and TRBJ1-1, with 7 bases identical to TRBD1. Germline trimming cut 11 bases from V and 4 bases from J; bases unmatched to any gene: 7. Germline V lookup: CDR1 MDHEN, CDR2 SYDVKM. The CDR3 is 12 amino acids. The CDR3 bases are TGTGCCGTTACCCCAGGGGGCACTGAAGCTTTCTTT. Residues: CAVTPGGTEAFF. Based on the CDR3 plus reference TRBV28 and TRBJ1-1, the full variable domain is DVKVTQSSRYLVKRTGEKVFLECVQDMDHENMFWYRQDPGLGLRLIYFSYDVKMKEKGDIPEGYSVSREKKERFSLILESASTNQTSMYLCAVTPGGTEAFFGQGTRLTVV.

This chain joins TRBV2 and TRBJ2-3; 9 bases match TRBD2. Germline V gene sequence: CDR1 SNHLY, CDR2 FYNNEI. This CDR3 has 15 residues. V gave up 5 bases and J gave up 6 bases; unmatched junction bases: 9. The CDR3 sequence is CASSLAGKGDDTQYF. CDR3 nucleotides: TGTGCCAGCAGTCTAGCGGGGAAAGGGGATGATACGCAGTATTTT.

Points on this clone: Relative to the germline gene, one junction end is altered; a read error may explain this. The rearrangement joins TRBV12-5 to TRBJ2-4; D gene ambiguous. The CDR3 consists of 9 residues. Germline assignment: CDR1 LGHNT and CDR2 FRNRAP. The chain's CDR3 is CASGFPLRF. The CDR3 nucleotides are TGTGCTAGTGGTTTCCCCCTGCGCTTC.

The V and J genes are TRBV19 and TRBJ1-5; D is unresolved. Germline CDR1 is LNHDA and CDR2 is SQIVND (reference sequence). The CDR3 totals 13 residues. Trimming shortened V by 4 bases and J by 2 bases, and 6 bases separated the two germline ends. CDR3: CASSRGGNQPQHF. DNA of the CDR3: TGTGCCAGTAGTAGGGGAGGCAATCAGCCCCAGCATTTT.

CDR3 bases: TGTGCCTGGAGTGTACATCAGACTGAAGCTTTCTTT. Its protein is CAWSVHQTEAFF. The chain recombines TRBV30 with TRBJ1-1; D uncertain. The ends were cut back, 0 bases at V and 5 bases at J, with 7 bases in the middle. The CDR3 length is 12 residues. Germline loops: CDR1 GTSNPN, CDR2 SVGIG (reference sequence).

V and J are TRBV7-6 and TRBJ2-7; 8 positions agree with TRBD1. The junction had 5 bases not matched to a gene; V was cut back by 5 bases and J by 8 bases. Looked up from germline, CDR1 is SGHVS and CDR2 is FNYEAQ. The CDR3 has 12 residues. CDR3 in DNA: TGTGCCAGCAGCGCGCGGACAGGGCAGCAGTACTTC. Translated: CASSARTGQQYF.

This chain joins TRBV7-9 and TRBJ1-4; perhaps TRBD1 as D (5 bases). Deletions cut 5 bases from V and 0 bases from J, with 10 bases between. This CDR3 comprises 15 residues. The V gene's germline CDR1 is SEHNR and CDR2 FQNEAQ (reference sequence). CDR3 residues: CASSTRQPTNEKLFF. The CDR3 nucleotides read TGTGCCAGCAGCACCCGACAGCCAACTAATGAAAAACTGTTTTTT.

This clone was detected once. CDR3 residues: CASSFNSGANTGELFF. In nucleotides, the CDR3 is TGTGCCAGCTCGTTTAATAGCGGGGCGAACACCGGGGAGCTGTTTTTT. V gene TRBV18 combines with J gene TRBJ2-2; 8 nucleotides line up with TRBD2. The ends lost 6 bases at V and 0 bases at J; junction bases unmatched: 6. The CDR3 loop spans 16 amino acids. Germline assignment: CDR1 KGHSH and CDR2 LQKENI.

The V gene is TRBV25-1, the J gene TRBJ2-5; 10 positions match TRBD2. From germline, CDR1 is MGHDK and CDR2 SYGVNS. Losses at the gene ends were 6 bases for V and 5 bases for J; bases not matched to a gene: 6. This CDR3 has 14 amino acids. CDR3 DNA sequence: TGTGCCAGCAGAGCAGCGGGGGGGCGTGAGACCCAGTACTTC. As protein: CASRAAGGRETQYF.

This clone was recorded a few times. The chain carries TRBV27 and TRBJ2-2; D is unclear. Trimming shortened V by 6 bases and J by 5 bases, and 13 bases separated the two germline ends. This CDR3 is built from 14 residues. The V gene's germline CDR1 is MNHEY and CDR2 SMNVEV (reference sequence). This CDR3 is CASSPRSETGELFF. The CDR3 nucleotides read TGTGCCAGCAGCCCTAGGTCGGAAACCGGGGAGCTGTTTTTT.

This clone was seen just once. In DNA, the CDR3 is TGCGCCAGCAGCTTGGTCCCAGGGCCATACGAGCAGTACTTC. This codes for CASSLVPGPYEQYF. V and J are TRBV5-1 and TRBJ2-7; weak D call: TRBD1 (5 bases). V was pared by 0 bases and J by 4 bases, with 11 bases between. There are 14 residues in the CDR3. In germline, CDR1 is SGHRS, CDR2 YFSETQ.

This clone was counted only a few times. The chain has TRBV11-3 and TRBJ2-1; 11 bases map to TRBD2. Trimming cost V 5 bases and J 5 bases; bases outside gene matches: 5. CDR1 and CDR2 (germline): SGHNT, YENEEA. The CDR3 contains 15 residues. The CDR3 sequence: CASSRLAGSHNEQFF. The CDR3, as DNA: TGTGCCAGCAGCAGACTAGCGGGGTCTCACAATGAGCAGTTCTTC.

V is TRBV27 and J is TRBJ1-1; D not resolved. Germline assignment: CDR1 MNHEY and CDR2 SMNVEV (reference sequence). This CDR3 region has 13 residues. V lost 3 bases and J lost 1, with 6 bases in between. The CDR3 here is CASSFASNTEAFF. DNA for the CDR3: TGTGCCAGCAGTTTCGCGTCGAACACTGAAGCTTTCTTT.

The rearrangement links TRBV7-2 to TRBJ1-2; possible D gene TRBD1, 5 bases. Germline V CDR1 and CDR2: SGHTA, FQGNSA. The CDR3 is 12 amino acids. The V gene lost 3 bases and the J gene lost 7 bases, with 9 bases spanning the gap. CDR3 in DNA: TGTGCCAGCAGCTTCTCAAGGGGTGGCTACACCTTC. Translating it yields CASSFSRGGYTF.

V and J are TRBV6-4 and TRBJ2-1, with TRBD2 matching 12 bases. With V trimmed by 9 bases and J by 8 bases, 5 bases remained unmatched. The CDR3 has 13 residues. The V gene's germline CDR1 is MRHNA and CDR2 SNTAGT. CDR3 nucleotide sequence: TGTGCCAGGCCGACTAGCGGGGGAGATGAGCAGTTCTTC. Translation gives CARPTSGGDEQFF.

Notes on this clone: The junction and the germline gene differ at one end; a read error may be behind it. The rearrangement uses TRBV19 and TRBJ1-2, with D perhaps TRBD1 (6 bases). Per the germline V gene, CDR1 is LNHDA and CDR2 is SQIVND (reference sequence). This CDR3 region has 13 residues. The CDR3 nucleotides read TGTGCCAGTAGTATCACCCAGGGGTATGGCCACACCTTC. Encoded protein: CASSITQGYGHTF.

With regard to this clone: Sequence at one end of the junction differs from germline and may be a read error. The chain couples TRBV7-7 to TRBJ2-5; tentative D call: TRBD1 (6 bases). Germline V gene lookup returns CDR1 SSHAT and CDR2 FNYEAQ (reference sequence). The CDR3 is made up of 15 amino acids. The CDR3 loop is CASSLDRRYQETQYF. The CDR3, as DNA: TGTGCTAGCAGCCTGGACAGACGGTACCAAGAGACCCAGTACTTC.

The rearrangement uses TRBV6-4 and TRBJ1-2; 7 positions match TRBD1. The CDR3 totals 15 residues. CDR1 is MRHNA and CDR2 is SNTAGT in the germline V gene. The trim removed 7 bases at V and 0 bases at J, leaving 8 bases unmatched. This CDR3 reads CASTDRANANYGYTF. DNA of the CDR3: TGTGCCAGCACAGACAGGGCGAATGCTAACTATGGCTACACCTTC.

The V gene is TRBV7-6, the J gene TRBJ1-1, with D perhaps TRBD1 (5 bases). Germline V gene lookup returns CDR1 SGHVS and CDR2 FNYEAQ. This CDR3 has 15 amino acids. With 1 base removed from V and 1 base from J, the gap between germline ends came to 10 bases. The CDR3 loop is CASSLVRGGNTEAFF. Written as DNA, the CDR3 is TGTGCCAGCAGCTTAGTAAGGGGAGGGAACACTGAAGCTTTCTTT.